Below are 26 T cell receptor beta chains sequenced from a single sample in a study of beta chain features in type 1 diabetes. The isolated RNA, all of it, was reverse transcribed, so expressed TCRB transcripts were what got sequenced. Repertoires were generated with immunoSEQ multiplex PCR, while TCRdb's copy carries only in-frame clones and drops some. The sample carries hundreds of thousands of clones, around 15% recorded once. Source material: central memory CD4+ T cells from blood. The receptors come from a man aged 25-40 years in good health.

This clone was picked up a small number of times. The chain is built from TRBV19 and TRBJ2-2; tentative D call: TRBD2 (5 bases). Germline V gene lookup returns CDR1 LNHDA and CDR2 SQIVND (reference sequence). The CDR3 has 15 amino acids. Trimming cost V 3 bases and J 4 bases, with 12 bases left between them. This CDR3 reads CASSMNLEGTGELFF. The CDR3, as DNA: TGTGCCAGTAGTATGAACCTCGAGGGCACCGGGGAGCTGTTTTTT.

This clone occurred a few times. The chain couples TRBV5-1 to TRBJ2-7; TRBD1 matches at 7 bases. The germline V gene encodes CDR1 SGHRS and CDR2 YFSETQ. With 3 bases clipped from V and 3 bases from J, the junction kept 6 bases outside the gene matches. This CDR3 contains 14 residues. The chain's CDR3 is CASSWDSFIYEQYF. CDR3 sequence (DNA): TGCGCCAGCAGCTGGGACAGCTTTATCTACGAGCAGTACTTC.

This clone was picked up a small number of times. The chain employs TRBV29-1 and TRBJ2-1; D ambiguous. The V end was cut by 6 bases, the J end by 1 base, with 7 bases between. This CDR3 contains 12 residues. Per the germline V gene, CDR1 is SQVTM and CDR2 is ANQGSEA. DNA of the CDR3: TGCAGCGTCCTTTTTTCCTACAATGAGCAGTTCTTC. It encodes CSVLFSYNEQFF.

The chain combines TRBV4-3 with TRBJ2-6, with 7 bases aligning to TRBD2. V lost 1 base and J lost 0; bases outside the gene matches: 3. Germline loops: CDR1 LGHNA, CDR2 YSLEER. The CDR3 extends over 17 amino acids. The chain's CDR3 is CASSQAPGGSGANVLTF. CDR3 sequence (DNA): TGCGCCAGCAGCCAAGCCCCGGGGGGCTCTGGGGCCAACGTCCTGACTTTC.

The J gene is TRBJ1-1, the V gene TRBV19, with 7 bases lining up with TRBD1. CDR3 length: 13 residues. V lost 6 bases, J lost 7 bases, and 8 bases stayed unmatched. Germline assignment: CDR1 LNHDA and CDR2 SQIVND (reference sequence). The DNA for the CDR3 is TGTGCCAGTAGGAAGGGGGCTGGGGTTGAAGCTTTCTTT. Translated: CASRKGAGVEAFF.

The V and J genes are TRBV6-5 and TRBJ1-1; D perhaps matches TRBD1 (6 bases). This CDR3 has 13 amino acids. The germline V gene encodes CDR1 MNHEY and CDR2 SVGAGI. Trimming stripped 8 bases from V and 1 base from J, with 11 bases between. CDR3 region: CASQPGQNTEAFF. CDR3 nucleotides: TGTGCCAGCCAACCGGGACAGAACACTGAAGCTTTCTTT.

The chain recombines TRBV6-5 with TRBJ2-3, with no clear D. The CDR3 is made up of 15 amino acids. Trimming shortened V by 7 bases and J by 0 bases, and 14 bases separated the two germline ends. Germline CDR1 and CDR2: MNHEY and SVGAGI. As DNA, the CDR3 is TGTGCCAGCACTCTGACCGTCTCTAGCACAGATACGCAGTATTTT. Amino acids: CASTLTVSSTDTQYF.

This clone was counted many times. V usage is TRBV28 and J usage is TRBJ1-3; D is possibly TRBD1 (5 bases). Trimming stripped 7 bases from V and 0 bases from J, with 13 bases between. The CDR3 covers 15 residues. CDR1 is MDHEN and CDR2 is SYDVKM in the germline V gene. The CDR3 spells CASNGGVSSGNTIYF. CDR3 coding DNA: TGTGCCAGCAATGGGGGGGTCTCCTCTGGAAACACCATATATTTT.

The chain is built from TRBV11-2 and TRBJ1-2; D perhaps matches TRBD1 (6 bases). Germline V CDR1 and CDR2: SGHAT, FQNNGV. This CDR3 has 15 amino acids. Deletions cut 5 bases from V and 3 bases from J, with 16 bases between. The CDR3 protein is CASSQASPGDYGYTF. CDR3 in DNA: TGTGCCAGCAGCCAAGCATCCCCAGGGGACTATGGCTACACCTTC.

The chain carries TRBV4-1 and TRBJ2-6, with 7 positions matching TRBD1. The V and J ends lost 1 base and 0 bases, in that order; junction bases with no gene match: 3. Germline CDR1 reads MGHRA; CDR2 reads YSYEKL. The CDR3 sequence is 17 residues long. CDR3 in DNA: TGCGCCAGCAGCCAAGCATCAGGGGGCTCTGGGGCCAACGTCCTGACTTTC. Translated, it gives CASSQASGGSGANVLTF.

V and J are TRBV4-2 and TRBJ2-5; the D is unclear. V was trimmed by 5 bases and J by 2 bases, leaving 9 bases between them. In germline, CDR1 is LGHNA, CDR2 YNFKEQ. CDR3 length equals 13 residues. CDR3 sequence: CASSLGLQETQYF. CDR3 in DNA: TGTGCCAGCAGCTTGGGCCTGCAAGAGACCCAGTACTTC.

The rearrangement uses TRBV7-9 and TRBJ2-5; D is uncertain. The germline V gene has CDR1 SEHNR and CDR2 FQNEAQ (reference sequence). This CDR3 has 14 amino acids. V was pared by 5 bases and J by 0 bases, with 10 bases between. CDR3 nucleotide sequence: TGTGCCAGCAGCAAGACAAGGGACCAAGAGACCCAGTACTTC. Its protein product is CASSKTRDQETQYF.

The CDR3, as DNA: TGTGCCAGCAGCTTAAGGACTAGCGTAACAGATACGCAGTATTTT. It codes for CASSLRTSVTDTQYF. The gene calls are TRBV11-2 and TRBJ2-3, with 9 bases fitting TRBD2. The CDR3 sequence is 15 residues long. V was pared by 2 bases and J by 3 bases, with 3 bases of the junction left unmatched. The V gene's germline CDR1 is SGHAT and CDR2 FQNNGV.

This clone was found a few times. The chain uses TRBV15 and TRBJ2-7, with 7 bases that match TRBD1. The V segment lost 5 bases and the J segment 1 base; nucleotides outside the gene matches: 5. This CDR3 region has 14 residues. The V gene's germline CDR1 is LNHNV and CDR2 YYDKDF (reference sequence). The CDR3 is CATSVNRGSYEQYF. CDR3 DNA: TGTGCCACCAGCGTAAACAGGGGTTCCTACGAGCAGTACTTC.

The chain is built from TRBV2 and TRBJ2-3; TRBD2 agrees at 9 bases. CDR3 length: 14 residues. CDR1 and CDR2 (germline): SNHLY, FYNNEI. The V segment lost 5 bases and the J segment 4 bases; nucleotides outside the gene matches: 4. The DNA of the CDR3 is TGTGCCAGCAGTAGGGGACTAGCCCCAGATACGCAGTATTTT. Its protein is CASSRGLAPDTQYF.

A few counts support this clone. This sequence joins TRBV14 and TRBJ1-1, with TRBD1 as a possible D gene (5 bases). The CDR3 length is 15 residues. The germline V and J ends were trimmed by 4 bases and 0 bases, with 12 bases remaining between them. Germline CDR1 and CDR2: SGHDN and FVKESK. CDR3 DNA: TGTGCCAGCAGCCCCTGGGGGGGAATGAACACTGAAGCTTTCTTT. Translation: CASSPWGGMNTEAFF.

This clone was recorded a few times. The V gene is TRBV5-1, the J gene TRBJ2-7; D not certain. Germline V CDR1 and CDR2: SGHRS, YFSETQ. The CDR3 runs 15 residues. V was clipped by 4 bases and J by 6 bases, with 20 bases between them. CDR3 protein: CASSLKGSLSSEQYF. CDR3 DNA sequence: TGCGCCAGCAGCCTAAAGGGAAGTCTCTCTTCCGAGCAGTACTTC.

This chain links TRBV6-6 with TRBJ2-5; no firm D call. The germline V and J ends were trimmed by 4 bases and 6 bases, with 15 bases remaining between them. The CDR3 runs to 14 residues. From germline, CDR1 is MNHNY and CDR2 SVGAGI (reference sequence). CDR3 residues: CASSSMGSQQTQYF. The CDR3 DNA reads TGTGCCAGCAGTTCCATGGGCAGTCAGCAGACCCAGTACTTC.

The gene calls are TRBV5-1 and TRBJ1-4, with D hard to call. The CDR3 loop spans 16 amino acids. Between the trimmed V and J ends, which lost 0 bases and 3 bases, there was a span of 12 bases. Germline CDR1 and CDR2: SGHRS and YFSETQ. CDR3 in amino acids: CASSLEPVRANEKLFF. The CDR3, as DNA: TGCGCCAGCAGCTTGGAACCAGTTCGGGCTAATGAAAAACTGTTTTTT.

The chain links TRBV7-2 to TRBJ1-1; no clear D. Germline CDR1 reads SGHTA; CDR2 reads FQGNSA. The length of the CDR3 is 17 residues. Trimming removed 1 base at V and 0 bases at J, with 15 bases between. The CDR3 coding sequence is TGTGCCAGCAGCTTAGTCCCTTTGGGTAGCGTGAACACTGAAGCTTTCTTT. Its protein is CASSLVPLGSVNTEAFF.

The V gene is TRBV7-2, the J gene TRBJ1-2, with a possible D match to TRBD1 (5 bases). CDR3 length: 16 amino acids. V was clipped by 1 base and J by 4 bases, with 16 bases between them. In germline, CDR1 is SGHTA, CDR2 FQGNSA. CDR3 coding DNA: TGTGCCAGCAGCTTAGTTCGCCTGGGGGATGCCTATGGCTACACCTTC. Amino acids: CASSLVRLGDAYGYTF. The whole variable domain, remainder taken from reference TRBV7-2 and TRBJ1-2, is GAGVSQSPSNKVTEKGKDVELRCDPISGHTALYWYRQSLGQGLEFLIYFQGNSAPDKSGLPSDRFSAERTGGSVSTLTIQRTQQEDSAVYLCASSLVRLGDAYGYTFGSGTRLTVV.

In this sample, this clone turned up a few times. A junction end diverges from the germline sequence, so it may reflect a read error. Here the CDR3 DNA reads TGTGCCATCAGTGACGCCTCGGTGGGGGGCTTGGGGAATTTT. This gives the protein CAISDASVGGLGNF. The chain uses TRBV10-3 and TRBJ2-3, with D perhaps TRBD1 or TRBD2 (6 bases each). This CDR3 is 14 amino acids long. From germline, CDR1 is ENHRY and CDR2 SYGVKD.

This chain uses TRBV9 with TRBJ2-2; D may match TRBD1 or TRBD2 (5 bases each). This CDR3 spans 16 amino acids. The V and J ends lost 4 bases and 1 base respectively, with 14 bases between them. Looked up from germline, CDR1 is SGDLS and CDR2 is YYNGEE. The CDR3 loop reads CASSPPARGNTGELFF. CDR3 bases: TGTGCCAGCAGCCCCCCCGCGAGGGGGAACACCGGGGAGCTGTTTTTT.

The chain links TRBV7-9 to TRBJ2-3; tentatively, D is TRBD2 (6 bases). The germline V and J ends were trimmed by 5 bases and 6 bases, with 12 bases remaining between them. The CDR3 is 13 amino acids. Germline values: CDR1 SEHNR, CDR2 FQNEAQ (reference sequence). DNA of the CDR3: TGTGCCAGCAGCAAGACTAGTTTGGATACGCAGTATTTT. It encodes CASSKTSLDTQYF.

This chain uses TRBV2 with TRBJ2-1; D might be TRBD2 (6 bases). Germline V gene data show CDR1 as SNHLY and CDR2 as FYNNEI. The V gene lost 6 bases and the J gene lost 0 bases, with 12 bases spanning the gap. This CDR3 is built from 15 residues. The CDR3 coding sequence is TGTGCCAGCAGAGGAGGGAACCCCTCCTACAATGAGCAGTTCTTC. This sequence encodes CASRGGNPSYNEQFF. Full variable domain (outside the CDR3, taken from reference TRBV2 and TRBJ2-1): EPEVTQTPSHQVTQMGQEVILRCVPISNHLYFYWYRQILGQKVEFLVSFYNNEISEKSEIFDDQFSVERPDGSNFTLKIRSTKLEDSAMYFCASRGGNPSYNEQFFGPGTRLTVL.

This clone has a count of ten or more. The chain uses TRBV10-3 and TRBJ1-5; D not resolved. Looked up from germline, CDR1 is ENHRY and CDR2 is SYGVKD. The CDR3 spans 16 residues. Trimming took off 2 bases at V and 2 bases at J, with 13 bases between the two ends. The CDR3 protein is CAISEVGGGRNQPQHF. In DNA form, the CDR3 reads TGTGCCATCAGTGAGGTCGGAGGCGGGCGCAATCAGCCCCAGCATTTT.